This TCR beta chain was identified during a study of T cell responses to AZD1222 COVID-19 vaccine. Clones were sequenced by immunoSEQ multiplex PCR, and TCRdb holds only the in-frame ones, with some missing. The top ten hold roughly a quarter of the sample, which has 100,000 to 150,000 clones, approximately 82% seen once. General study points: Variant regions that are unmutated are reportedly the target of nearly half of spike-specific TCRs. White British people made up most donors, females outnumbered males, and clonal diversity was possibly underestimated.

V lost 2 bases, J lost 0 bases, and 10 bases lay in between. CDR1 and CDR2 (germline): SGHTA, FQGNSA. The CDR3 runs 16 residues. Points on this clone: Its specificity is unknown.

The source was peripheral blood, collected 28 days after the second AZD1222 dose. This clonotype was obtained from an adult who received the AZD1222 COVID-19 vaccine. The chain employs TRBV7-2 and TRBJ1-4; weak D call: TRBD1 (5 bases). The CDR3 nucleotides read TGTGCCAGCAGCTTATGGGGCAGTGCAACTAATGAAAAACTGTTTTTT. It codes for CASSLWGSATNEKLFF.